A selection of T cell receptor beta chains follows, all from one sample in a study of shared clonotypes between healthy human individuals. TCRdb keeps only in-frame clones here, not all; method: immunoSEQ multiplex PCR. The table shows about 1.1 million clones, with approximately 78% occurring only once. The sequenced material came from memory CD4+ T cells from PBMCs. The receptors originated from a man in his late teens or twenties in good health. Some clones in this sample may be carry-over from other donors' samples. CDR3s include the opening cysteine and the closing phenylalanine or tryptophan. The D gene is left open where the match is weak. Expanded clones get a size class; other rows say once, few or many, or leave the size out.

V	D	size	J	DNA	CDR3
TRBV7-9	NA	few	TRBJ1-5	TGTGCCAGCAGCTTTGATGTTCAGCCCCAGCATTTT	CASSFDVQPQHF
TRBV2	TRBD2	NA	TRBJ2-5	TGTGCCAGCAGTGTGGTAGCGGGGGGGGAGACCCAGTACTTC	CASSVVAGGETQYF
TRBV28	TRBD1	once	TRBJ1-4	TGTGCCAGCAGTTTGGGGGGGACAGGCCCAACGGGGCTGTTTTTT	CASSLGGTGPTGLFF
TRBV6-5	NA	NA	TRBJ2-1	TGTGCCAGCAGTTACTCCCCTGGGACAAGAAGCAATGAGCAGTTCTTC	CASSYSPGTRSNEQFF
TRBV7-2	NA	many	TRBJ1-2	TGTGCCAGCAGCCCGGACAGTTGGAACTATGGCTACACCTTC	CASSPDSWNYGYTF
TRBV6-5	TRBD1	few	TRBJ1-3	TGTGCCAGCAGAACAGGGGGGGATTCTGGAAACACCATATATTTT	CASRTGGDSGNTIYF
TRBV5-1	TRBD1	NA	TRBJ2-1	TGCGCCAGCAGCTCGACAGGGCCTTGGAATGAGCAGTTCTTC	CASSSTGPWNEQFF
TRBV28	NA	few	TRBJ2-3	TGTGCCAGCAGTTTAAAAGGGGGTACGCAGTATTTT	CASSLKGGTQYF
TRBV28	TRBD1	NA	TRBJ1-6	TGTGCCAGCAGTTTATGGGCAGGGGGCCAAAGACCCCTCCACTTT	CASSLWAGGQRPLHF
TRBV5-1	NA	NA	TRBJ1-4	TGCGCCAGCAGCTCGGACGCTAATGAAAAACTGTTTTTT	CASSSDANEKLFF
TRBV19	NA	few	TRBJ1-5	TGTGCCAGTAGGTTTGACGGGAATTATCAGCCCCAGCATTTT	CASRFDGNYQPQHF
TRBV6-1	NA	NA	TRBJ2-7	TGTGCCAGCAGCCCCTACCCGAGCTTTGAGCAGTACTTC	CASSPYPSFEQYF
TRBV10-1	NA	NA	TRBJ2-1	TGCGCCACGAGCCCGAGGGATGAGCAGTTCTTC	CATSPRDEQFF
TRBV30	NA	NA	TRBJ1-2	TGTGCCTGGAGTTTTTCAGCGGGTGGGTCCTACACCTTC	CAWSFSAGGSYTF
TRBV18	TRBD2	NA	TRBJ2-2	TGTGCCAGCTCACCACGGACTAGCGGGAACGGGGAGCTGTTTTTT	CASSPRTSGNGELFF
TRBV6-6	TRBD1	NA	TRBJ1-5	TGTGCCAGCCGGAAGGACAGGGCTAATCAGCCCCAGCATTTT	CASRKDRANQPQHF
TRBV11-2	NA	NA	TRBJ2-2	TGTGCCACCCCGGCTAGCTTGGGCCAGAGTACCGGGGAGCTGTTTTTT	CATPASLGQSTGELFF
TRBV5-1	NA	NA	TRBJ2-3	TGCGCCAGCAGCTCCACAGGTGCGGGCGATACGCAGTATTTT	CASSSTGAGDTQYF
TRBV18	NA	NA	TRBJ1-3	TGTGCCAGCTCACCACCGCCGCAGGGAAACACCATATATTTT	CASSPPPQGNTIYF
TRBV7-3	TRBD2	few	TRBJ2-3	TGTGCCAGCAGCTTAGCGGGAGGCACAGATACGCAGTATTTT	CASSLAGGTDTQYF
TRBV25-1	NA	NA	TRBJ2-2	TGTGCCAGCAGTGAGGGTGGAAGCACCGGGGAGCTGTTTTTT	CASSEGGSTGELFF
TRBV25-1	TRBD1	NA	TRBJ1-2	TGTGCCAGCAGTGGGACAGGGGGTTACTATGGCTACACCTTC	CASSGTGGYYGYTF
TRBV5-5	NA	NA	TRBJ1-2	TGTGCCAGCAGCTTAACAGGGAACGGGAATGGCTACACCTTC	CASSLTGNGNGYTF
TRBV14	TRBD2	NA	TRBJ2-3	TGTGCCAGCAGCCAAGCACGACTAGCCAGCACAGATACGCAGTATTTT	CASSQARLASTDTQYF
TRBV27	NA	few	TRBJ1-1	TGTGCCAGCAGCCAAGCCTGGGGGGGGACTGAAGCTTTCTTT	CASSQAWGGTEAFF
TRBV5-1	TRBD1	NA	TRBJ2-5	TGCGCCAGCAGCCTAACCGACAGGGGGCGAGAGACCCAGTACTTC	CASSLTDRGRETQYF
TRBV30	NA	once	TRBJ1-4	TGTGCCTGGAAGAGGGAATCCCTCCTAGGCGGAAAACTGTTTTTT	CAWKRESLLGGKLFF
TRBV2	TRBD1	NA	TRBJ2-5	TGTGCCAGCAGAGAGGGACAGGGTGGTGGTGTTCGAGAGACCCAGTACTTC	CASREGQGGGVRETQYF
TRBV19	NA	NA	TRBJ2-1	TGTGCCAGTGAAAGGACGGCTAGCCCACGTTACAATGAGCAGTTCTTC	CASERTASPRYNEQFF
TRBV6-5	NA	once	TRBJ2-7	TGTGCCAGCAGTAAGCCGGGCGGTCCCTACGAGCAGTACTTC	CASSKPGGPYEQYF
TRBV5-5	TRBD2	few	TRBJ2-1	TGTGCCAGCAGCTTGGCAGCGGGAAGGTCCTACAATGAGCAGTTCTTC	CASSLAAGRSYNEQFF
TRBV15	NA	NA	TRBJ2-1	TGTGCCACCAGCAGAGCCGGGACAACCGGCAGCGATGAGCAGTTCTTC	CATSRAGTTGSDEQFF
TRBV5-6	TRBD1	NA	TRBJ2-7	TGTGCCAGCAGCTCACCCCACAGGGGCACGAATGAGCAGTACTTC	CASSSPHRGTNEQYF
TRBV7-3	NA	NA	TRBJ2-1	TGTGCCAGCAGCTTAAGTTCCGGGACCGGAAGCAATGAGCAGTTCTTC	CASSLSSGTGSNEQFF
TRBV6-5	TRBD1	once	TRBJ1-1	TGTGCCAGCACAAATAACAGGGGCCTTGGTAAGGAAGCTTTCTTT	CASTNNRGLGKEAFF